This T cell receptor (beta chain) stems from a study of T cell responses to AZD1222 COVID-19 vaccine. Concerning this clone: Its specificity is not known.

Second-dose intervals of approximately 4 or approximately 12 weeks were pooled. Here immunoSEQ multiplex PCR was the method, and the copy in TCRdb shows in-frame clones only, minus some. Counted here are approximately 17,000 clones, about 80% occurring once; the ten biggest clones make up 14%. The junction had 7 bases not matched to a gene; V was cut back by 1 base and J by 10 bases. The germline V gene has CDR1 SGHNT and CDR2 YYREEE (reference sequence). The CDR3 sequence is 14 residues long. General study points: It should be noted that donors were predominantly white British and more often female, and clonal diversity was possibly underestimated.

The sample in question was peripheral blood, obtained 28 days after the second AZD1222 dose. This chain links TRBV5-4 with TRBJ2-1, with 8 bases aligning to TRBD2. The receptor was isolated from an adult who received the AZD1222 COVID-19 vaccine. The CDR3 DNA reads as TGTGCCAGCAGCTTGAGCGGGGGTAAGAGAGAGCAGTTCTTC. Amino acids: CASSLSGGKREQFF.